The clone carrying this T cell receptor beta chain qualifies as medium-sized. Antigen specificity is unknown. Little can be read into the size of this beta chain, an off-target read in a library designed for alpha chains. The data derive from a study of spatial heterogeneity in lung cancer. Overall study findings and caveats: For expanded intratumoral alpha and beta TCRs, counts tracked tumor mutation counts.

Germline V gene data show CDR1 as SEHNR and CDR2 as FQNEAQ (reference sequence). The CDR3 loop spans 15 amino acids. Trimming removed 1 base at V and 3 bases at J, with 13 bases between. Using its own MiXCR run on the 5' RACE reads, TCRdb lists one record per CDR3 protein. This sample has 13,000 or so distinct CDR3 sequences, with 5.6% found just once. Stated time point: sample taken at primary tumor resection. The V and J genes are TRBV7-9 and TRBJ2-7; tentative D call: TRBD2 (5 bases). The source is a female donor with early-stage non-small cell lung cancer. Source: lung tumor tissue, taken at surgery. The CDR3 is CASSLGVAGRYEQYF. The CDR3 coding sequence is TGTGCCAGCAGCTTAGGCGTCGCGGGTCGCTACGAGCAGTACTTC.